This T cell receptor beta chain was retrieved from a study of blood T cells in healthy people across ages. A second about 6 to 12 cycle PCR used barcoded and J-beta primers. TCRdb reprocessed the 5' RACE reads with MiXCR, giving one entry per CDR3 protein. This table holds some 1.5 million distinct CDR3 sequences, 35% to 45% found once. In its sample, this clonotype was seen many times. V was pared by 6 bases and J by 8 bases, with 11 bases between. The germline V gene has CDR1 LGHNA and CDR2 YSLEER. There are 12 residues in the CDR3. The V gene is TRBV4-3, the J gene TRBJ2-1; D gene uncertain. The clonotype originates from a woman between 18 and 29 years old in good health. What was sequenced was blood. CDR3 in amino acids: CASSSRWDEQFF. The DNA for the CDR3 is TGCGCCAGCAGTAGTCGCTGGGATGAGCAGTTCTTC.